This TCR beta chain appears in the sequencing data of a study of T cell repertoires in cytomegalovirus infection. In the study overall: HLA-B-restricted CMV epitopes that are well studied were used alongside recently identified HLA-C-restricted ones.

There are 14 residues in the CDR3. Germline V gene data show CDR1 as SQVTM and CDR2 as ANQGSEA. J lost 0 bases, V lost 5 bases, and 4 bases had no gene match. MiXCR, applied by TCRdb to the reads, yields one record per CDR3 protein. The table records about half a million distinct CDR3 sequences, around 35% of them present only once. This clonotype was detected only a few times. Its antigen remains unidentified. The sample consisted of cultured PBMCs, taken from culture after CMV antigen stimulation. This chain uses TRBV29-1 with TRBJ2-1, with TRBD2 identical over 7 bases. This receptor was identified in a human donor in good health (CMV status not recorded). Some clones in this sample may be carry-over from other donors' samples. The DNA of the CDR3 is TGCAGCGTTATAGCGGGCTTCTCCTACAATGAGCAGTTCTTC. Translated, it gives CSVIAGFSYNEQFF.